This T cell receptor (beta chain) was sequenced in a study of a mutant IDH1 vaccine in newly diagnosed glioma. Study-wide background: Initiation of the vaccine course occurred 4-6 weeks after radiotherapy alone, or alongside temozolomide cycles. There were about 62% males and roughly 38% females among treated patients, whose mean age was 40.4 years.

On this clone: Its cognate antigen is unknown.

The CDR3 is 13 residues long. Germline assignment: CDR1 SGHTS and CDR2 YDEGEE. The V end lost 0 bases, the J end lost 1 base, and 4 bases lay between the germline ends. Sample time point: week 23, last vaccination. Topical imiquimod was applied with each vaccine dose, which held 300 ug of mutant IDH1 20-mer peptide. Sequenced by immunoSEQ multiplex PCR; TCRdb stores in-frame clones only, minus some. This table holds 40,000 or so clones, about 81% found once. The chain couples TRBV5-8 to TRBJ1-1; D ambiguous. The sample here was PBMCs, taken from a glioma patient whose treatment included an IDH1 peptide vaccine. This clonotype was sampled from a woman younger than 30 with glioma. Some clones in this sample may be carry-over from other donors' samples. DNA of the CDR3: TGTGCCAGCAGCTTGGACCGGAACACTGAAGCTTTCTTT. Translation: CASSLDRNTEAFF.